Shown below are 23 T cell receptor beta chains from a single sample sequenced in a study of resident and recirculating memory T cells in vitiligo. Assay used: immunoSEQ multiplex PCR; TCRdb lists only in-frame clones, some missing. This sample carries tens of thousands of clones, roughly 90% of them seen once, and the ten largest clones take less than 5.5%. Sample: blood. The receptors stem from a male donor with vitiligo.

This sequence joins TRBV11-3 and TRBJ1-6; D not resolved. V gave up 5 bases and J gave up 7 bases, with 15 bases separating them. The CDR3 is made up of 15 amino acids. Germline V gene data show CDR1 as SGHNT and CDR2 as YENEEA. CDR3 residues: CASSAQLGVNSPLHF. The CDR3 DNA reads TGTGCCAGCAGCGCACAGCTGGGAGTCAATTCACCCCTCCACTTT.

This rearrangement joins TRBV4-3 to TRBJ1-6, with D perhaps matching TRBD1 (6 bases). V lost 3 bases and J 5 bases, leaving 20 bases between the germline ends. Looked up from germline, CDR1 is LGHNA and CDR2 is YSLEER. The CDR3 runs to 18 residues. This chain's CDR3 is CASSQAARGPYNNSPLHF. CDR3 sequence (DNA): TGCGCCAGCAGCCAGGCAGCCAGGGGCCCCTATAATAATTCACCCCTCCACTTT.

This rearrangement joins TRBV7-9 to TRBJ2-1; D perhaps matches TRBD2 (6 bases). There are 13 residues in the CDR3. Germline CDR1 is SEHNR and CDR2 is FQNEAQ (reference sequence). V gave up 6 bases and J gave up 6 bases, with 12 bases separating them. The chain's CDR3 is CASRMEGSNEQFF. In DNA, the CDR3 is TGTGCCAGCAGGATGGAGGGTAGCAATGAGCAGTTCTTC. The full variable domain, in which reference TRBV7-9 and TRBJ2-1 provide the parts outside the CDR3, is DTGVSQNPRHKITKRGQNVTFRCDPISEHNRLYWYRQTLGQGPEFLTYFQNEAQLEKSRLLSDRFSAERPKGSFSTLEIQRTEQGDSAMYLCASRMEGSNEQFFGPGTRLTVL.

Only one count was recorded for this clone. The rearrangement uses TRBV2 and TRBJ1-3; D is unresolved. This CDR3 is 15 amino acids long. Per germline, CDR1 SNHLY and CDR2 FYNNEI. Trimming left V 3 bases short and J 0 bases short, with 9 bases between. In DNA form, the CDR3 reads TGTGCCAGCAGTGAGAGGCAGTTCTCTGGAAACACCATATATTTT. Translated, it gives CASSERQFSGNTIYF.

The chain links TRBV30 to TRBJ2-3, with TRBD2 identical over 8 bases. CDR1 and CDR2 (germline): GTSNPN, SVGIG (reference sequence). This CDR3 spans 14 amino acids. After removal of 5 bases from V and 0 bases from J, the junction contained 4 bases not matched to a gene. Here the CDR3 reads CAWLSGASTDTQYF. CDR3 coding DNA: TGTGCCTGGCTTAGCGGGGCTAGCACAGATACGCAGTATTTT.

The chain has TRBV9 and TRBJ2-7; tentative D call: TRBD2 (6 bases). V was clipped by 5 bases and J by 0 bases, with 18 bases between them. The CDR3 length is 16 residues. Germline V CDR1 and CDR2: SGDLS, YYNGEE. The CDR3 reads CASSAGSPPSSYEQYF. The CDR3 coding sequence is TGTGCCAGCAGTGCGGGGAGCCCCCCTAGCTCCTACGAGCAGTACTTC.

The CDR3 region has the DNA TGTGCCAGCAGCTTATTGTCGGGGGGGCAATCACCCCTCCACTTT. Protein: CASSLLSGGQSPLHF. The chain recombines TRBV11-2 with TRBJ1-6, with D possibly being TRBD1 (6 bases). The CDR3 has 15 residues. Germline CDR1 is SGHAT and CDR2 is FQNNGV. The V end was cut by 2 bases, the J end by 10 bases, with 15 bases between. Together with reference TRBV11-2 and TRBJ1-6, the CDR3 gives the full variable domain: EAGVAQSPRYKIIEKRQSVAFWCNPISGHATLYWYQQILGQGPKLLIQFQNNGVVDDSQLPKDRFSAERLKGVDSTLKIQPAKLEDSAVYLCASSLLSGGQSPLHFGNGTRLTVT.

The genes are TRBV6-1 and TRBJ1-5; 8 nucleotides match TRBD1. Germline V gene lookup returns CDR1 MNHNS and CDR2 SASEGT. The ends lost 6 bases at V and 4 bases at J; junction bases unmatched: 5. The CDR3 totals 14 residues. The CDR3 DNA reads as TGTGCCAGCAGGGACAGGGCTTCGAATCAGCCCCAGCATTTT. This sequence encodes CASRDRASNQPQHF.

V is TRBV19 and J is TRBJ2-1; 8 nucleotides align to TRBD2. V trimming: 6 bases; J trimming: 3 bases; junction bases outside the gene matches: 4. This CDR3 is built from 14 residues. Germline V gene sequence: CDR1 LNHDA, CDR2 SQIVND (reference sequence). CDR3 loop: CASSSGGDYNEQFF. The CDR3 DNA sequence: TGTGCCAGTAGCTCGGGGGGGGACTACAATGAGCAGTTCTTC.

The rearrangement links TRBV7-2 to TRBJ1-5; unclear D gene. Between the trimmed V and J ends, which lost 6 bases and 7 bases, there was a span of 10 bases. CDR1 SGHTA and CDR2 FQGNSA come from the germline V gene. CDR3 length: 12 amino acids. CDR3 bases: TGTGCCAGCAGTTCAGGCCAGCAGCCCCAGCATTTT. Its translation is CASSSGQQPQHF.

This clone was detected only once. The chain joins TRBV6-1 to TRBJ1-4; 7 bases fit TRBD1. The V segment lost 0 bases and the J segment 6 bases; nucleotides outside the gene matches: 10. Germline V gene sequence: CDR1 MNHNS, CDR2 SASEGT. The CDR3 extends over 17 amino acids. CDR3 bases: TGTGCCAGCAGTGAAGCGCTTCAGGGGGTGGGGGATGAAAAACTGTTTTTT. It encodes CASSEALQGVGDEKLFF.

This sequence joins TRBV5-1 and TRBJ2-2; TRBD1 aligns across 12 bases. The CDR3 is made up of 18 amino acids. Germline V lookup: CDR1 SGHRS, CDR2 YFSETQ. With V trimmed by 4 bases and J by 1 base, 8 bases remained unmatched. CDR3 residues: CASSVRDRGPGNTGELFF. As DNA, the CDR3 is TGCGCCAGCAGCGTCCGGGACAGGGGGCCGGGGAACACCGGGGAGCTGTTTTTT.

This clone was seen a single time. J is TRBJ2-1 and V is TRBV5-6, with TRBD2 matching 10 bases. CDR3 size: 16 residues. The germline V gene encodes CDR1 SGHDT and CDR2 YYEEEE. V shed 3 bases and J 4 bases; nucleotides not matched to a gene: 7. CDR3 residues: CASSSTTSGKYNEQFF. The CDR3 nucleotides read TGTGCCAGCAGCTCCACAACTAGCGGGAAGTACAATGAGCAGTTCTTC.

This chain joins TRBV19 and TRBJ2-1; weak D call: TRBD1 (7 bases). This CDR3 region has 14 residues. With 3 bases removed from V and 7 bases from J, the gap between germline ends came to 13 bases. CDR1 is LNHDA, CDR2 SQIVND, per germline (reference sequence). CDR3 coding DNA: TGTGCCAGTAGTATTCAGGGGGGCAGGAATGAGCAGTTCTTC. It encodes CASSIQGGRNEQFF.

The CDR3 protein is CASSLVLREQFF. The CDR3 nucleotides read TGTGCCAGCAGCTTAGTGCTCAGGGAGCAGTTCTTC. The chain combines TRBV13 with TRBJ2-1, with unresolved D. V was pared by 1 base and J by 10 bases, with 8 bases between. This CDR3 has 12 amino acids. In germline, CDR1 is PRHDT, CDR2 FYEKMQ (reference sequence).

The chain combines TRBV9 with TRBJ1-1, with TRBD1 matching over 7 bases. The V and J ends lost 3 bases and 3 bases, in that order; junction bases with no gene match: 2. CDR1 and CDR2 from the germline V gene are SGDLS and YYNGEE. The CDR3 covers 13 residues. The CDR3 loop is CASSGQGDTEAFF. CDR3 in DNA: TGTGCCAGCAGCGGCCAGGGGGACACTGAAGCTTTCTTT.

The chain combines TRBV20-1 with TRBJ1-2, with unresolved D. The length of the CDR3 is 10 residues. Between the trimmed V and J ends, which lost 1 base and 8 bases, there was a span of 5 bases. Germline V gene sequence: CDR1 DFQATT, CDR2 SNEGSKA (reference sequence). CDR3 loop: CSARAVGYTF. The CDR3, as DNA: TGCAGTGCTAGAGCCGTGGGCTACACCTTC.

The chain is built from TRBV18 and TRBJ2-7; maybe TRBD2 (6 bases). The length of the CDR3 is 15 residues. Germline-derived CDR1 and CDR2 are KGHSH and LQKENI. The V end lost 0 bases, the J end lost 2 bases, and 11 bases lay between the germline ends. CDR3 residues: CASSPPGAGPYEQYF. CDR3 bases: TGTGCCAGCTCACCACCGGGCGCGGGACCCTACGAGCAGTACTTC. Full variable domain (missing parts from reference TRBV18 and TRBJ2-7): NAGVMQNPRHLVRRRGQEARLRCSPMKGHSHVYWYRQLPEEGLKFMVYLQKENIIDESGMPKERFSAEFPKEGPSILRIQQVVRGDSAAYFCASSPPGAGPYEQYFGPGTRLTVT.

The genes are TRBV19 and TRBJ1-2, with 8 positions matching TRBD1. CDR3 size: 15 residues. Losses at the gene ends were 6 bases for V and 4 bases for J; bases not matched to a gene: 10. Germline CDR1 and CDR2: LNHDA and SQIVND (reference sequence). The CDR3 sequence: CASRNRGSSSYGYTF. The CDR3 region has the DNA TGTGCCAGTAGGAACAGGGGGTCATCTAGCTATGGCTACACCTTC.

J is TRBJ2-3 and V is TRBV6-1; no clear D gene. This CDR3 is built from 16 residues. V lost 2 bases to trimming and J lost 0 bases, with 12 bases between them. Germline V lookup: CDR1 MNHNS, CDR2 SASEGT. For the CDR3, the DNA is TGTGCCAGCAGTGAATCGAGAGCGAGGAGCACAGATACGCAGTATTTT. Translating it yields CASSESRARSTDTQYF.

The chain recombines TRBV13 with TRBJ1-1; 7 bases fit TRBD1. This CDR3 has 15 amino acids. After removal of 0 bases from V and 1 base from J, the junction contained 2 bases not matched to a gene. Per the germline V gene, CDR1 is PRHDT and CDR2 is FYEKMQ (reference sequence). The CDR3 region has the DNA TGTGCCAGCAGCTTAGGAGACAGGGAGAACACTGAAGCTTTCTTT. Amino acids: CASSLGDRENTEAFF.

The rearrangement uses TRBV2 and TRBJ1-4; a possible D gene is TRBD1 (5 bases). This CDR3 is built from 14 residues. The ends were cut back, 1 base at V and 5 bases at J, with 8 bases in the middle. Germline V gene data show CDR1 as SNHLY and CDR2 as FYNNEI. In DNA form, the CDR3 reads TGTGCCAGCAGTGAAGTACAGGACAATGAAAAACTGTTTTTT. Protein sequence: CASSEVQDNEKLFF.

The rearrangement uses TRBV7-9 and TRBJ2-7, with a weak D call TRBD1 (6 bases). Germline CDR1 reads SEHNR; CDR2 reads FQNEAQ (reference sequence). This CDR3 is 14 amino acids long. The germline V and J ends were trimmed by 3 bases and 2 bases, with 11 bases remaining between them. CDR3 sequence (DNA): TGTGCCAGCAGCTTGGCCGGACAGACCTACGAGCAGTACTTC. This encodes CASSLAGQTYEQYF.